This entry lists 14 T cell receptor beta chains sequenced from one sample in a study of vaccination and CD4 T cells after COVID-19 (dated by TCRdb to the early 2020s). Receptors were amplified or captured by PCR. TCRdb names Illumina iSeq 100 as the instrument used. DNA from cultured CD4+ T cells was subjected to TCR sequencing with the Oncomine TCR Beta short-read assay at the Johns Hopkins FTIC core. TCRdb reanalyzed the raw reads on its own, using fastp at Q25 for trimming and MiXCR for clone calling, and kept in-frame beta chains. Each entry is one CDR3 protein sequence, shown with its most common DNA and genes. The sample records 9,000 to 13,000 distinct CDR3 sequences, roughly 73% of which are singletons. Less than 9% of the sample lies in the top ten. These receptors have no identified antigens. The sample's treatment or condition label is to be understood as: roughly ten-day PBMC culture with coronavirus spike peptide pools or control peptides (ViraFEST assay).

The source material was CD4+ T cells from blood, cultured in vitro. The receptors stem from a human donor who had recovered from COVID-19.

The chain uses TRBV7-3 and TRBJ2-5; 9 nucleotides align to TRBD2. V shed 0 bases, J shed 5 bases, and the junction held 1 base outside the gene matches. From germline, CDR1 is SGHTA and CDR2 FQGTGA. This CDR3 spans 14 amino acids. The CDR3 region is CASSLTSGSETQYF. The CDR3 region has the DNA TGTGCCAGCAGCTTAACTAGCGGGAGTGAGACCCAGTACTTC.

The table lists this clonotype with a count of one. The chain is built from TRBV30 and TRBJ1-2; D gene uncertain. The CDR3 is made up of 11 amino acids. The germline V and J ends were trimmed by 1 base and 6 bases, with 6 bases remaining between them. Germline loops: CDR1 GTSNPN, CDR2 SVGIG (reference sequence). CDR3 loop: CAWSAGNGYTF. The CDR3 DNA reads TGTGCCTGGAGTGCAGGAAATGGCTACACCTTC.

The chain joins TRBV7-2 to TRBJ1-6; no reliable D call. This CDR3 is 16 amino acids long. The V gene's germline CDR1 is SGHTA and CDR2 FQGNSA. Trimming shortened V by 1 base and J by 9 bases, and 16 bases separated the two germline ends. CDR3 region: CASSLGPAGNSSPLHF. The CDR3 bases are TGTGCCAGCAGCTTAGGTCCGGCGGGGAATAGTTCACCCCTCCACTTT.

This chain joins TRBV20-1 and TRBJ1-5; TRBD1 matches 8 bases. The length of the CDR3 is 15 residues. Germline V CDR1 and CDR2: DFQATT, SNEGSKA (reference sequence). The J segment lost 0 bases and the V segment lost 3 bases, leaving 4 bases of the junction unmatched. DNA of the CDR3: TGCAGTGCTAGGGAGACAGGGGCTAGCAATCAGCCCCAGCATTTT. Translating it yields CSARETGASNQPQHF.

The V and J genes are TRBV18 and TRBJ1-6, with 9 bases lining up with TRBD1. The CDR3 length is 13 residues. Germline CDR1 KGHSH, CDR2 LQKENI. The V gene end was trimmed by 10 bases and the J gene end by 10 bases; junction bases not matched to a gene: 8. The chain's CDR3 is CATSGTGKSPLHF. The CDR3 DNA reads as TGTGCCACCTCCGGGACAGGGAAATCACCCCTCCACTTT.

The V and J genes are TRBV28 and TRBJ1-2; unclear D gene. The CDR3 is 15 amino acids. V was trimmed by 2 bases and J by 8 bases, leaving 18 bases between them. In germline, CDR1 is MDHEN, CDR2 SYDVKM. CDR3 bases: TGTGCCAGCAGTTTAGTGAGGCCCAAACTAGGCGGCTACACCTTC. As protein: CASSLVRPKLGGYTF.

The gene calls are TRBV7-8 and TRBJ1-5; TRBD1 aligns across 7 bases. The CDR3 loop spans 17 amino acids. Germline loops: CDR1 SGHVS, CDR2 FQNEAQ. The V gene end was trimmed by 3 bases and the J gene end by 6 bases; junction bases not matched to a gene: 14. CDR3 DNA sequence: TGTGCCAGCAGCTTGGGACGGACGGGACAGTCGGGTCAGCCCCAGCATTTT. This codes for CASSLGRTGQSGQPQHF.

The chain employs TRBV6-2 or TRBV6-3 and TRBJ2-7; 9 bases map to TRBD1. V was pared by 2 bases and J by 3 bases, with 2 bases of the junction left unmatched. Germline lookup yields CDR1 MNHEY and CDR2 SVGEGT. The CDR3 spans 14 residues. CDR3 in DNA: TGTGCCAGCAGTTACAAGGACAGGGGCTACGAGCAGTACTTC. Translating gives CASSYKDRGYEQYF.

The chain has TRBV28 and TRBJ1-1; 9 bases align to TRBD1. The CDR3 covers 15 residues. With 3 bases clipped from V and 4 bases from J, the junction kept 6 bases outside the gene matches. Germline assignment: CDR1 MDHEN and CDR2 SYDVKM. The CDR3 reads CASSFGDRESTEAFF. For the CDR3, the DNA is TGTGCCAGCAGTTTTGGGGACAGGGAAAGCACTGAAGCTTTCTTT. The full variable domain, completed using reference TRBV28 and TRBJ1-1, is DVKVTQSSRYLVKRTGEKVFLECVQDMDHENMFWYRQDPGLGLRLIYFSYDVKMKEKGDIPEGYSVSREKKERFSLILESASTNQTSMYLCASSFGDRESTEAFFGQGTRLTVV.

As DNA, the CDR3 is TGTGCCAGCAAATTCCCGGGACAGACCCAGTACTTC. Its protein is CASKFPGQTQYF. This rearrangement joins TRBV2 to TRBJ2-5; either TRBD1 or TRBD2 may supply D (5 bases each). Trimming left V 7 bases short and J 6 bases short, with 12 bases between. The CDR3 runs 12 residues. The germline V gene has CDR1 SNHLY and CDR2 FYNNEI.

This rearrangement joins TRBV14 to TRBJ1-2, with 8 bases lining up with TRBD1. V was pared by 6 bases and J by 4 bases, with 13 bases of the junction left unmatched. Germline V gene data show CDR1 as SGHDN and CDR2 as FVKESK. The CDR3 covers 16 residues. The CDR3 DNA reads as TGTGCCAGCAGTACTAACCAGGGGGCGCACGGCTATGGCTACACCTTC. Translating it yields CASSTNQGAHGYGYTF.

This clonotype turned up a few times. J is TRBJ1-5 and V is TRBV6-1; D call uncertain. Deletions cut 6 bases from V and 3 bases from J, with 12 bases between. Germline loops: CDR1 MNHNS, CDR2 SASEGT. The CDR3 contains 14 residues. This chain's CDR3 is CASSPEGYNQPQHF. The CDR3 nucleotides are TGTGCCAGCAGCCCGGAGGGTTACAATCAGCCCCAGCATTTT.

This chain connects TRBV6-1 to TRBJ2-7; TRBD2 matches at 9 bases. CDR3 length equals 15 residues. After removal of 7 bases from V and 0 bases from J, the junction contained 7 bases not matched to a gene. Germline V gene sequence: CDR1 MNHNS, CDR2 SASEGT. The CDR3: CASTRGGGHSYEQYF. DNA of the CDR3: TGTGCCAGCACCCGCGGGGGGGGGCACTCCTACGAGCAGTACTTC.

The rearrangement links TRBV27 to TRBJ2-3; D is possibly TRBD1 or TRBD2 (6 bases each). CDR3 size: 15 residues. CDR1 and CDR2 (germline): MNHEY, SMNVEV (reference sequence). V gave up 0 bases and J gave up 1 base, with 8 bases separating them. The CDR3 DNA sequence: TGTGCCAGCAGTTTATCCCGGGGGCGCACAGATACGCAGTATTTT. Its translation: CASSLSRGRTDTQYF.